This T cell receptor (beta chain) is drawn from a study of shared clonotypes between healthy human individuals. The quantity of DNA used in unsorted PBMC replicate PCRs was 250 to 350 ng, corresponding to some 29,000 T cell genomes. Only in-frame clones appear in the TCRdb table, and some are missing; sequencing was by immunoSEQ multiplex PCR. The sample has roughly 510,000 clones, around 79% seen once. In regard to this clone: The identical CDR3 is also encoded by other nucleotide sequences in the sample.

This sequence was found in a woman aged 40 to 50 in good health. Some clones in this sample may be carry-over from other donors' samples. Source material: PBMCs.

Written as DNA, the CDR3 is TGTGCCAGCAGCTTAGGCAGGGCAAATGAGCAGTTCTTC. Encoded protein: CASSLGRANEQFF. The chain employs TRBV7-3 and TRBJ2-1; a possible D gene is TRBD1 (5 bases). Germline-derived CDR1 and CDR2 are SGHTA and FQGTGA. The V gene lost 2 bases and the J gene lost 7 bases, with 9 bases spanning the gap. The CDR3 runs 13 residues. Combining the CDR3 with reference TRBV7-3 and TRBJ2-1 gives the whole variable domain GAGVSQTPSNKVTEKGKYVELRCDPISGHTALYWYRQSLGQGPEFLIYFQGTGAADDSGLPNDRFFAVRPEGSVSTLKIQRTERGDSAVYLCASSLGRANEQFFGPGTRLTVL.